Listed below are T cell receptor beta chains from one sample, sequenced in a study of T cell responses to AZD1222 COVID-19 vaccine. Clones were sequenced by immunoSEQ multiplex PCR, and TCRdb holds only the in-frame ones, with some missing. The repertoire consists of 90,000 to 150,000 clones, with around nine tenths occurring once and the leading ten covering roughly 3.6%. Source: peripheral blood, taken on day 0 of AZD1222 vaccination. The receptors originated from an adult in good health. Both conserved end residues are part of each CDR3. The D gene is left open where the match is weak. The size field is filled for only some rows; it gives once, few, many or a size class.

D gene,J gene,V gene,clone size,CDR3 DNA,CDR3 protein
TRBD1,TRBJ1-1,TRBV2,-,TGTGCCAGCTCCGGGACAGGGGCCGGAACTGAAGCTTTCTTT,CASSGTGAGTEAFF
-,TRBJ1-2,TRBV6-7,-,TGTGCCAGCAGTTACTCGGAGGGGCGCTATGGCTACACCTTC,CASSYSEGRYGYTF
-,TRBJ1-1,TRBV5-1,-,TGCGCCAGCAGCTTGGGATGGATGAACACTGAAGCTTTCTTT,CASSLGWMNTEAFF
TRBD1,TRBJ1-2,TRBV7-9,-,TGTGCCAGCAGCCCACAAGTCAGGACAGGGATCTATGGCTACACCTTC,CASSPQVRTGIYGYTF
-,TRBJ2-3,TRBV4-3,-,TGCGCCAGCAGCCAAGAGGGATTAGCAACAGATACGCAGTATTTT,CASSQEGLATDTQYF
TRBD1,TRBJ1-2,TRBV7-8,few,TGTGCCAGCACCGATGACAGGGAAAACTATGGCTACACCTTC,CASTDDRENYGYTF
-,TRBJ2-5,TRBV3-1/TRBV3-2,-,TGTGCCAGCAGCCCTGGGACCTCGACGGAGACCCAGTACTTC,CASSPGTSTETQYF
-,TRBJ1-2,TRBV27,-,TGTGCCAGCAGTTCTCCCTGGGGCAGGGACGGCTACACCTTC,CASSSPWGRDGYTF
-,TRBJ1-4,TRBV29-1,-,TGCAGCGTTAGGGTCGGGCCGACAGGTTCAACTAATGAAAAACTGTTTTTT,CSVRVGPTGSTNEKLFF
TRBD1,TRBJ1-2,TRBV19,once,TGTGCCAGTAGTCGGACAGGGATGAGCTACACCTTC,CASSRTGMSYTF
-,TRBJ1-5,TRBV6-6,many,TGTGCCAGTTTGCCGGTCTGGGGTCAGCCCCAGCATTTT,CASLPVWGQPQHF
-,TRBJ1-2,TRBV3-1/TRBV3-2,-,TGTGCCAGCAGCATTTCATGGGGCTACACCTTC,CASSISWGYTF
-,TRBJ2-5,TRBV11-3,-,TGTGCCAGCAGCCTCGGACGGCACCAAGAGACCCAGTACTTC,CASSLGRHQETQYF
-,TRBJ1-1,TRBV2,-,TGTGCCAGCATCAGTTGGGGCAGGAACACTGAAGCTTTCTTT,CASISWGRNTEAFF
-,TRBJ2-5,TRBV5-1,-,TGCGCCAGCCGCGACAGTTCTCAGACCCAGTACTTC,CASRDSSQTQYF